This TCR beta chain is drawn from a study of beta chain features in type 1 diabetes. The authors reverse transcribed all of the isolated RNA, so sequencing captured expressed TCRB transcripts. The data were produced by immunoSEQ multiplex PCR, yet TCRdb's version contains in-frame clones alone and is incomplete. Of about 360,000 clones listed, around an eighth are singletons. A word on this clone: Its specificity is not known. At one end, the junction sequence differs from germline, possibly due to a read error.

Isolation of CD4+ naive, central memory, regulatory and stem cell-like memory cells was achieved by sorting via CD45RO/CCR7/CD25/CD127/CD95/CD27. Study observations and caveats: The study found moderately but significantly shorter TCRB CDR3s in all four CD4+ subsets of Type 1 diabetes patients. Researchers could not determine here whether HLA type influences TCRB rearrangement. For patients, the naive, central memory and Treg TCRB repertoires appeared more alike than for healthy donors.

CDR1 and CDR2 from the germline V gene are KGHSH and LQKENI. The CDR3 extends over 18 amino acids. The receptor comes from a man younger than 35 in good health. The chain employs TRBV18 and TRBJ2-5; 15 bases align to TRBD2. Sequencing used naive CD4+ T cells from blood. CDR3 region: CASSPRGLAGGPGEAQYF. As DNA, the CDR3 is TGTGCCAGCTCACCACGCGGACTAGCGGGAGGGCCAGGAGAGGCCCAGTACTTC.